The clone carrying this T cell receptor beta chain was seen only a few times. Antigen: not known. With 1 base removed from V and 0 bases from J, the gap between germline ends came to 10 bases. The CDR3 extends over 16 amino acids. Germline V gene sequence: CDR1 SGHVS, CDR2 FQNEAQ. Each CDR3 protein gets one entry after TCRdb re-called the reads with MiXCR. The table lists 40,000 to 60,000 distinct CDR3 sequences, around 23% of them singletons. This entry is derived from a study of T cell repertoires in cytomegalovirus infection. Across the study: Peptides in the study included HLA-C-restricted and HLA-B-restricted CMV epitopes.

Study outcomes and limitations: In two of eight donors, the top clonotype was HLA-C-restricted CMV-specific.

The receptor's source is a human donor in good health (CMV status not recorded). Some clones in this sample may be carry-over from other donors' samples. This chain connects TRBV7-8 to TRBJ2-1; no reliable D call. Source: CD8+ T cells from cultured PBMCs, taken from culture after CMV antigen stimulation. The CDR3 DNA reads TGTGCCAGCAGCTTAGGATCGAGTGGCTCCTACAATGAGCAGTTCTTC. This translates into CASSLGSSGSYNEQFF. Full variable domain (rest looked up from reference TRBV7-8 and TRBJ2-1): GAGVSQSPRYKVAKRGQDVALRCDPISGHVSLFWYQQALGQGPEFLTYFQNEAQLDKSGLPSDRFFAERPEGSVSTLKIQRTQQEDSAVYLCASSLGSSGSYNEQFFGPGTRLTVL.